The 12 T cell receptor beta chains given below trace back to one sample, sequenced in a study of blood T cells in healthy people across ages. The second PCR ran about 6 to 12 cycles with a sample-barcoded 5' primer and J-beta primers. Via MiXCR, TCRdb re-called the 5' RACE reads, giving one row per CDR3 protein. The sample holds around 850,000 distinct CDR3 sequences, about 36% seen once. The sequenced sample consisted of blood. The receptors stem from a man aged 18-30 years in good health.

V and J are TRBV4-3 and TRBJ2-1; 7 nucleotides align to TRBD1. The V segment lost 3 bases and the J segment 13 bases; nucleotides outside the gene matches: 18. There are 16 residues in the CDR3. Looked up from germline, CDR1 is LGHNA and CDR2 is YSLEER. DNA of the CDR3: TGCGCCAGCAGCCAGGTCCGGGGACAGAACCAAGAGACCCAGTTCTTC. This gives the protein CASSQVRGQNQETQFF.

The J gene is TRBJ2-3, the V gene TRBV10-3; the D is unclear. The germline V gene encodes CDR1 ENHRY and CDR2 SYGVKD. This CDR3 is built from 14 residues. Deletions cut 2 bases from V and 5 bases from J, with 11 bases between. In DNA, the CDR3 is TGTGCCATCAGTGAGCCCCCCGGCCGAGATACGCAGTATTTT. This codes for CAISEPPGRDTQYF.

The chain combines TRBV4-1 with TRBJ2-4; D remains unclear. Judging by the DNA end, TRBJ2-5 fits better; the J call may be wrong. CDR1 MGHRA and CDR2 YSYEKL come from the germline V gene. The CDR3 is made up of 14 amino acids. The CDR3 loop is CASSHNSSYKTQYF. As DNA, the CDR3 is TGCGCCAGCAGCCACAACTCCTCCTACAAGACCCAGTACTTC.

The chain joins TRBV24-1 to TRBJ2-3; no reliable D call. V lost 9 bases, J lost 0 bases, and 15 bases lay in between. Germline values: CDR1 KGHDR, CDR2 SFDVKD. This CDR3 comprises 15 residues. CDR3 bases: TGTGCCACCCAGTTTGGCCGAAGGAGCACAGATACGCAGTATTTT. It specifies CATQFGRRSTDTQYF.

The rearrangement uses TRBV4-1 and TRBJ1-2; D ambiguous. Germline-derived CDR1 and CDR2 are MGHRA and YSYEKL. Trimming removed 0 bases from V and 1 base from J, with 6 bases in between. The CDR3 spans 14 residues. CDR3 region: CASSQERNNYGYTF. The CDR3 region has the DNA TGCGCCAGCAGCCAAGAGAGGAATAACTATGGCTACACCTTC.

The J gene is TRBJ2-1, the V gene TRBV14; TRBD2 matches at 11 bases. The CDR3 runs 16 residues. V lost 3 bases, J lost 2 bases, and 3 bases stayed unmatched. CDR1 SGHDN and CDR2 FVKESK come from the germline V gene. CDR3 sequence (DNA): TGTGCCAGCAGCCATCTAGCGGGGGGCGCCTACAATGAGCAGTTCTTC. Translated: CASSHLAGGAYNEQFF.

This sequence joins TRBV9 and TRBJ1-2, with 7 bases that match TRBD1. The V segment lost 0 bases and the J segment 3 bases; nucleotides outside the gene matches: 14. Per the germline V gene, CDR1 is SGDLS and CDR2 is YYNGEE. The CDR3 extends over 18 amino acids. CDR3 protein: CASSVAVETGNIDYGYTF. CDR3 bases: TGTGCCAGCAGCGTAGCAGTGGAGACAGGGAATATCGACTATGGCTACACCTTC.

The chain has TRBV20-1 and TRBJ1-4; D remains unclear. Germline values: CDR1 DFQATT, CDR2 SNEGSKA (reference sequence). CDR3 size: 12 residues. The chain's CDR3 is CSFTDANEKLFF. CDR3 coding DNA: TGCAGCTTTACGGACGCTAATGAAAAACTGTTTTTT.

The chain has TRBV6-1 and TRBJ2-7; D is possibly TRBD1 (6 bases). V was cut by 8 bases and J by 4 bases, with 15 bases left in between. Germline V CDR1 and CDR2: MNHNS, SASEGT. The CDR3 runs to 13 residues. The CDR3 spells CASAAGEKYEQYF. The CDR3 DNA is TGTGCCAGCGCGGCAGGGGAAAAGTACGAGCAGTACTTC.

This chain joins TRBV6-1 and TRBJ2-2, with D hard to call. CDR3 length equals 16 residues. Per the germline V gene, CDR1 is MNHNS and CDR2 is SASEGT. V lost 5 bases and J 0 bases, leaving 13 bases between the germline ends. As DNA, the CDR3 is TGTGCCAGCAGTAAAGATGGGGTTTCGAACACCGGGGAGCTGTTTTTT. It codes for CASSKDGVSNTGELFF.

This clonotype was found a few times. The rearrangement links TRBV20-1 to TRBJ1-2, with D hard to call. The CDR3 runs 12 residues. The V end lost 4 bases, the J end lost 5 bases, and 11 bases lay between the germline ends. Germline lookup yields CDR1 DFQATT and CDR2 SNEGSKA (reference sequence). The CDR3 DNA sequence: TGCAGTGCTACCCCACCTAGGTATGGCTACACCTTC. Translation: CSATPPRYGYTF.

The rearrangement links TRBV6-1 to TRBJ2-3; the D is unclear. The ends were cut back, 0 bases at V and 3 bases at J, with 10 bases in the middle. This CDR3 is built from 15 residues. CDR1 and CDR2 from the germline V gene are MNHNS and SASEGT. DNA of the CDR3: TGTGCCAGCAGTGAAGCCCGGACGAAGACAGATACGCAGTATTTT. Translation: CASSEARTKTDTQYF.